What follows describes a single T cell receptor (beta chain). Its antigen is still unknown. The data belong to a study of somatic mutations in cytotoxic T cells in rheumatoid arthritis. Study at large: Right after diagnosis, and before any treatment had started, patient peripheral blood (about 29 ml EDTA) was drawn. The authors flow-sorted some V beta antibody-stained T-cell populations at nearly 100% purity, including V beta1+ cells that they sequenced for TCRB.

Study outcomes and limitations: An increase in CD8+ clonality with age was seen in rheumatoid arthritis patients but not in healthy controls.

Authors' data handling: Matches to published virus-specific TCRB sequences were rare among patient CD8+ clones larger than 1%. Profiling relied on immunoSEQ multiplex PCR, and the TCRdb table lists in-frame clones only, not all of them. V and J calls and clone size are given by that table; D and trimming were obtained from the DNA. The table lists roughly 6,000 clones, about 78% of them singletons. This CDR3 has 13 residues. The germline V gene has CDR1 SGHNT and CDR2 YENEEA. V gave up 5 bases and J gave up 10 bases, with 14 bases separating them. This TCR derives from an adult with rheumatoid arthritis. The sequenced sample consisted of CD8+ T cells sorted from blood. The chain employs TRBV11-3 and TRBJ2-2; D unresolved. CDR3 sequence (DNA): TGTGCCAGCAGCCCTACGGACGGCCTGGAGCTGTTTTTT. This encodes CASSPTDGLELFF.